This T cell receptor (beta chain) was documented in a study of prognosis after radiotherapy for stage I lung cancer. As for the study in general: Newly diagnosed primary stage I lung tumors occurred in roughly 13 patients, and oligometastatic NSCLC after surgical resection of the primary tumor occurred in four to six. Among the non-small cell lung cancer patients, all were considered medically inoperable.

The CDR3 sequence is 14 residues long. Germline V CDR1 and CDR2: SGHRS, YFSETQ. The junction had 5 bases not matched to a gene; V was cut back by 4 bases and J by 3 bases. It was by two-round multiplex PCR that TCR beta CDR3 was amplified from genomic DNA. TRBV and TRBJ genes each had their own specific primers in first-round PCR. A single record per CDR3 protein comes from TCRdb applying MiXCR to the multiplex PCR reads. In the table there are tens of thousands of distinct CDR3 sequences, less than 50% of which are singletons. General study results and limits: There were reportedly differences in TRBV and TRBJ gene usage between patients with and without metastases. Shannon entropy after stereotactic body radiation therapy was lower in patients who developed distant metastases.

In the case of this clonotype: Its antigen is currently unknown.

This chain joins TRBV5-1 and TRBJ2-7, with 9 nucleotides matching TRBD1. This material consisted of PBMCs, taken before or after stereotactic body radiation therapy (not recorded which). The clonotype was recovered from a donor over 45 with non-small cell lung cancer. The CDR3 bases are TGCGCCAGCAGCGGGGGACAGGGATACTACGAGCAGTACTTC. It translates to CASSGGQGYYEQYF.